This passage covers 27 T cell receptor beta chains from one sample sequenced in a study of Graves' ophthalmopathy and Graves' hyperthyroidism. Using RNA transcripts, the TCR beta CDR3 regions were amplified. RT-PCR was first run with HTBI primers, then multiplex PCR in a second round. Each CDR3 protein gets one entry after TCRdb re-called the multiplex PCR reads with MiXCR. The top ten clones hold approximately 7% of a sample with under 800,000 distinct CDR3 sequences, about 20% of them seen once. Material for sequencing was peripheral blood. These receptors all stem from a woman aged 18-29 years with stable Graves' hyperthyroidism. Some clones in this sample may be carry-over from other donors' samples.

This clonotype came up many times. The V call is TRBV7-8, the J call TRBJ2-7, with a weak D call TRBD1 (6 bases). V shed 5 bases and J shed 2 bases, with 13 bases lying between them. This CDR3 has 14 residues. Germline V CDR1 and CDR2: SGHVS, FQNEAQ. CDR3 amino acids: CASSVNRVTYEQYF. As DNA, the CDR3 is TGTGCCAGCAGCGTAAACAGGGTGACCTACGAGCAGTACTTC. Variable domain in full (rest from reference TRBV7-8 and TRBJ2-7): GAGVSQSPRYKVAKRGQDVALRCDPISGHVSLFWYQQALGQGPEFLTYFQNEAQLDKSGLPSDRFFAERPEGSVSTLKIQRTQQEDSAVYLCASSVNRVTYEQYFGPGTRLTVT.

This clonotype was observed a few times. This chain joins TRBV30 and TRBJ2-5; weak D call: TRBD2 (6 bases). Germline CDR1 reads GTSNPN; CDR2 reads SVGIG (reference sequence). The CDR3 length is 14 residues. V gave up 0 bases and J gave up 7 bases, with 15 bases separating them. The CDR3 nucleotides are TGTGCCTGGAGTGTACGGGGGTTCCGTGGGACCCAGTACTTC. Amino acids: CAWSVRGFRGTQYF.

The chain couples TRBV5-6 to TRBJ1-2, with no clear D. The CDR3 loop spans 15 amino acids. Deletions cut 0 bases from V and 1 base from J, with 10 bases between. Per the germline V gene, CDR1 is SGHDT and CDR2 is YYEEEE. The CDR3 sequence is CASSLGGQSNYGYTF. CDR3 DNA: TGTGCCAGCAGCTTGGGTGGGCAGAGTAACTATGGCTACACCTTC.

The sample holds many counts of this clonotype. V is TRBV6-5 and J is TRBJ1-2, with D possibly TRBD1 on 5 matching bases. The germline V and J ends were trimmed by 6 bases and 7 bases, with 15 bases remaining between them. Germline assignment: CDR1 MNHEY and CDR2 SVGAGI. This CDR3 comprises 13 residues. This CDR3 is CASSLGGVVGYTF. The CDR3 nucleotides are TGTGCCAGCAGCTTAGGAGGGGTGGTTGGCTACACCTTC.

At least ten counts were recorded for this clonotype. This chain links TRBV11-2 with TRBJ2-5; the D call may be TRBD1 or TRBD2 (5 bases each). V lost 5 bases, J lost 5 bases, and 15 bases lay in between. Germline CDR1 SGHAT, CDR2 FQNNGV. The CDR3 length is 14 residues. CDR3 nucleotide sequence: TGTGCCAGCAGCCCTTGGGGACGCACGGAGACCCAGTACTTC. This gives the protein CASSPWGRTETQYF.

This clonotype was counted ten times or more. The chain links TRBV30 to TRBJ1-5; D not resolved. Between the trimmed V and J ends, which lost 4 bases and 3 bases, there was a span of 10 bases. There are 13 residues in the CDR3. CDR1 and CDR2 (germline): GTSNPN, SVGIG (reference sequence). This CDR3 is CAWTLSPNQPQHF. The DNA for the CDR3 is TGTGCCTGGACCCTAAGCCCCAATCAGCCCCAGCATTTT. Full variable domain (remainder filled in from reference TRBV30 and TRBJ1-5): SQTIHQWPATLVQPVGSPLSLECTVEGTSNPNLYWYRQAAGRGLQLLFYSVGIGQISSEVPQNLSASRPQDRQFILSSKKLLLSDSGFYLCAWTLSPNQPQHFGDGTRLSIL.

This chain connects TRBV14 to TRBJ2-2; 9 nucleotides align to TRBD1. In germline, CDR1 is SGHDN, CDR2 FVKESK. Unmatched junction bases numbered 14, after V lost 6 bases and J lost 6 bases. The CDR3 contains 17 residues. The CDR3 coding sequence is TGTGCCAGCAGGGAAACCGGGACAGGGTTTCACTCCGGGGAGCTGTTTTTT. It codes for CASRETGTGFHSGELFF. The whole variable domain, filled in from reference TRBV14 and TRBJ2-2, reads EAGVTQFPSHSVIEKGQTVTLRCDPISGHDNLYWYRRVMGKEIKFLLHFVKESKQDESGMPNNRFLAERTGGTYSTLKVQPAELEDSGVYFCASRETGTGFHSGELFFGEGSRLTVL.

This chain connects TRBV7-2 to TRBJ1-5, with a tentative D call TRBD1 (6 bases). Germline loops: CDR1 SGHTA, CDR2 FQGNSA. This CDR3 has 14 amino acids. V dropped 3 bases and J dropped 6 bases, with 12 bases sitting between them. CDR3 amino acids: CASSFTGYGQPQHF. CDR3 in DNA: TGTGCCAGCAGCTTTACAGGGTATGGTCAGCCCCAGCATTTT.

This clonotype was seen at least ten times. The rearrangement links TRBV20-1 to TRBJ1-2; 9 bases are shared with TRBD1. The CDR3 covers 11 residues. The V and J ends lost 0 bases and 13 bases, in that order; junction bases with no gene match: 3. Germline-derived CDR1 and CDR2 are DFQATT and SNEGSKA (reference sequence). The CDR3 is CSARENRGLTF. CDR3 sequence (DNA): TGCAGTGCTAGAGAAAACAGGGGGCTCACCTTC.

The gene calls are TRBV12-3 or TRBV12-4 and TRBJ2-7; 8 nucleotides line up with TRBD2. The CDR3 has 13 residues. With 5 bases clipped from V and 6 bases from J, the junction kept 6 bases outside the gene matches. The chain's CDR3 is CASSAGGAREQYF. CDR3 nucleotide sequence: TGTGCCAGCAGTGCCGGGGGGGCCCGCGAGCAGTACTTC.

The sample holds a few counts of this clonotype. This chain links TRBV15 with TRBJ1-1; 8 nucleotides match TRBD1. In germline, CDR1 is LNHNV, CDR2 YYDKDF (reference sequence). V lost 5 bases to trimming and J lost 1 base; unmatched junction nucleotides: 3. This CDR3 has 14 amino acids. The DNA for the CDR3 is TGTGCCACCAGCTTGACAGGGGAGAACACTGAAGCTTTCTTT. Translation: CATSLTGENTEAFF.

Turning to this clonotype: A much larger clone differs from this one at a single base, so this may be a read error. This CDR3 is missing its conserved last phenylalanine or tryptophan, likely due to a read error. The rearrangement joins TRBV6-1 to TRBJ2-7, with 9 bases lining up with TRBD2. This CDR3 contains 14 residues. CDR1 MNHNS and CDR2 SASEGT come from the germline V gene. After removal of 6 bases from V and 2 bases from J, the junction contained 5 bases not matched to a gene. The DNA for the CDR3 is TGTGCCAGCAGAAACAGCGGGGGGACCTACGAGCAGTACTAC. Translating gives CASRNSGGTYEQYY.

This clonotype was seen repeatedly, ten times or more. The rearrangement joins TRBV27 to TRBJ2-5; TRBD1 is a possible D gene (5 bases). Germline-derived CDR1 and CDR2 are MNHEY and SMNVEV (reference sequence). V was cut by 5 bases and J by 10 bases, with 26 bases left in between. CDR3 length: 16 amino acids. The CDR3 loop is CASSNLKGRPPSYQYF. The CDR3 DNA reads as TGTGCCAGCAGTAACTTGAAGGGGCGCCCCCCATCCTACCAGTACTTC.

This clonotype was counted at least ten times. V gene TRBV6-1 combines with J gene TRBJ1-2; D gene unclear. Trimming left V 7 bases short and J 8 bases short, with 20 bases between. This CDR3 contains 14 residues. The germline CDR1 and CDR2 sequences are MNHNS and SASEGT. CDR3 region: CASTSRQKVEGYTF. The CDR3 region has the DNA TGTGCCAGCACCTCCAGGCAGAAAGTCGAGGGCTACACCTTC.

This clonotype was observed many times. The rearrangement uses TRBV19 and TRBJ1-1, with D possibly TRBD1 on 5 matching bases. V was pared by 7 bases and J by 0 bases, with 9 bases between. Germline values: CDR1 LNHDA, CDR2 SQIVND (reference sequence). The CDR3 contains 13 residues. The CDR3 sequence is CASMRDVNTEAFF. DNA of the CDR3: TGTGCCAGTATGAGGGACGTGAACACTGAAGCTTTCTTT.

There are many counts of this clonotype. The gene calls are TRBV19 and TRBJ1-2; D perhaps matches TRBD1 (5 bases). Germline CDR1 LNHDA, CDR2 SQIVND (reference sequence). The CDR3 is 13 residues long. Trimming stripped 3 bases from V and 0 bases from J, with 5 bases between. CDR3 DNA sequence: TGTGCCAGTAGTATGGGACCTAACTATGGCTACACCTTC. This gives the protein CASSMGPNYGYTF.

This clonotype was counted many times. The V gene is TRBV5-5, the J gene TRBJ1-1; D is possibly TRBD1 (5 bases). V was cut by 4 bases and J by 4 bases, with 14 bases left in between. CDR1 and CDR2 (germline): SGHKS, YYEKEE (reference sequence). The CDR3 runs to 14 residues. Written as DNA, the CDR3 is TGTGCCAGCAGCCGACAGAGAAGCGGCACTGAAGCTTTCTTT. Amino acid sequence: CASSRQRSGTEAFF.

This clonotype was counted ten times or more. This sequence joins TRBV20-1 and TRBJ2-5; D is perhaps TRBD2 (6 bases). Trimming shortened V by 0 bases and J by 5 bases, and 16 bases separated the two germline ends. Germline loops: CDR1 DFQATT, CDR2 SNEGSKA (reference sequence). CDR3 length: 15 residues. The CDR3 here is CSARDRSGTGETQYF. The CDR3 coding sequence is TGCAGTGCTAGAGATCGCTCCGGGACTGGGGAGACCCAGTACTTC.

The table lists this clonotype with many counts. V is TRBV28 and J is TRBJ2-7; 11 bases are shared with TRBD2. Trimming removed 2 bases from V and 6 bases from J; junction bases left unmatched: 21. The germline V gene encodes CDR1 MDHEN and CDR2 SYDVKM. The CDR3 length is 20 residues. CDR3 loop: CASSLPTLTSGSIGSSEQYF. The CDR3, as DNA: TGTGCCAGCAGTTTACCGACGTTAACTAGCGGGAGCATAGGTTCATCCGAGCAGTACTTC.

This clonotype was detected ten times or more. The gene calls are TRBV30 and TRBJ1-1, with D uncertain. This CDR3 has 13 amino acids. The germline V gene encodes CDR1 GTSNPN and CDR2 SVGIG (reference sequence). Trimming removed 4 bases from V and 1 base from J, with 10 bases in between. CDR3 DNA sequence: TGTGCCTGGACCTCAAACTCGAACACTGAAGCTTTCTTT. This translates into CAWTSNSNTEAFF.

Many counts were recorded for this clonotype. V gene TRBV11-2 combines with J gene TRBJ1-1; D remains ambiguous. The CDR3 runs 12 residues. Germline V lookup: CDR1 SGHAT, CDR2 FQNNGV. V was shortened by 10 bases and J by 6 bases, with 15 bases between the two germline ends. In DNA, the CDR3 is TGTGCCACCACCGGGCGGAGCGCTGAAGCTTTCTTT. Its protein is CATTGRSAEAFF. Using reference TRBV11-2 and TRBJ1-1 for the parts outside the CDR3, the full variable domain is EAGVAQSPRYKIIEKRQSVAFWCNPISGHATLYWYQQILGQGPKLLIQFQNNGVVDDSQLPKDRFSAERLKGVDSTLKIQPAKLEDSAVYLCATTGRSAEAFFGQGTRLTVV.

This clonotype was counted many times. This chain uses TRBV6-2 or TRBV6-3 with TRBJ1-5; D ambiguous. Trimming left V 4 bases short and J 1 base short, with 11 bases between. The CDR3 extends over 15 amino acids. Per the germline V gene, CDR1 is MNHEY and CDR2 is SVGEGT. CDR3 nucleotide sequence: TGTGCCAGCAGTTTTTTTTCGGGAAGCAATCAGCCCCAGCATTTT. It is translated as CASSFFSGSNQPQHF.

This clonotype showed up many times. The V and J genes are TRBV7-2 and TRBJ1-1; TRBD1 matches at 8 bases. Trimming at V came to 8 bases and at J to 1 base, leaving 15 bases not matched to a gene. This CDR3 has 17 amino acids. CDR1 and CDR2 (germline): SGHTA, FQGNSA. In DNA, the CDR3 is TGTGCCAGCGGCGCAGGACAGGGCGTTGTTGGGAACACTGAAGCTTTCTTT. It specifies CASGAGQGVVGNTEAFF.

The chain links TRBV7-9 to TRBJ2-7; TRBD2 agrees at 12 bases. The V and J ends lost 10 bases and 5 bases, in that order; junction bases with no gene match: 6. Germline V CDR1 and CDR2: SEHNR, FQNEAQ (reference sequence). This CDR3 is 13 amino acids long. The CDR3 loop reads CAIVGLAGHEQYF. Written as DNA, the CDR3 is TGTGCCATCGTGGGACTAGCGGGCCACGAGCAGTACTTC.

The V and J genes are TRBV5-1 and TRBJ1-2; D unresolved. Germline CDR1 reads SGHRS; CDR2 reads YFSETQ. The CDR3 covers 15 residues. V was trimmed by 0 bases and J by 0 bases, leaving 9 bases between them. CDR3: CASSLEAGANYGYTF. CDR3 nucleotides: TGCGCCAGCAGCTTGGAGGCTGGAGCTAACTATGGCTACACCTTC.

This clonotype was recorded many times. The chain recombines TRBV6-1 with TRBJ1-6, with TRBD1 as a possible D gene (5 bases). The CDR3 is 16 amino acids. V dropped 5 bases and J dropped 11 bases, with 22 bases sitting between them. CDR1 MNHNS and CDR2 SASEGT come from the germline V gene. CDR3 in DNA: TGTGCCAGCAGTCGCCAACAGTTACCCGGGGGGACACCCCTCCACTTT. Amino acid sequence: CASSRQQLPGGTPLHF.

This clonotype has ten or more counts. The chain employs TRBV10-3 and TRBJ2-5; D may correspond to TRBD1 or TRBD2 (6 bases each). The CDR3 consists of 15 residues. Germline V lookup: CDR1 ENHRY, CDR2 SYGVKD. Trimming cost V 0 bases and J 5 bases, with 13 bases left between them. The chain's CDR3 is CAISESPGATETQYF. The CDR3 bases are TGTGCCATCAGTGAGTCTCCGGGGGCTACGGAGACCCAGTACTTC.